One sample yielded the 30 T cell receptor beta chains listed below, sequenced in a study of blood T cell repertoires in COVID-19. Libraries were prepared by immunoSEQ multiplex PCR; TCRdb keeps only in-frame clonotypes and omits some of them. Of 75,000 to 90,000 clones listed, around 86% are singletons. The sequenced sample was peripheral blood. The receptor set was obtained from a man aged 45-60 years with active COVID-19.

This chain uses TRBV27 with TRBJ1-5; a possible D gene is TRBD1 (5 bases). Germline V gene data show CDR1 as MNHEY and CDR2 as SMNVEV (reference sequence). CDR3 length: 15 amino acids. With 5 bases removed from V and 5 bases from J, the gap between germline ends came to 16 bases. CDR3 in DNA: TGTGCCAGCAGTGACCTGGGGATAGGGGATCAGCCCCAGCATTTT. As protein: CASSDLGIGDQPQHF.

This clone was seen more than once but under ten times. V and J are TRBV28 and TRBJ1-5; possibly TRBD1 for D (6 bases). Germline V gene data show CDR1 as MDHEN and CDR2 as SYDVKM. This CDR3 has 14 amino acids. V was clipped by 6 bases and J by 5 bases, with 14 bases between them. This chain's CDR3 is CASSRPGGDQPQHF. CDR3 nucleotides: TGTGCCAGCAGCCGACCGGGGGGCGATCAGCCCCAGCATTTT.

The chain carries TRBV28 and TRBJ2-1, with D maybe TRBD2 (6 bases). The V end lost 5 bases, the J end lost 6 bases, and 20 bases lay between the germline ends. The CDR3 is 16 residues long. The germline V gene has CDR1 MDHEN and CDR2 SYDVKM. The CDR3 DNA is TGTGCCAGCAGTCCTCTTACTCCGGGACTGGGCAATGAGCAGTTCTTC. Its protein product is CASSPLTPGLGNEQFF. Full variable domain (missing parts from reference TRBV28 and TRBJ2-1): DVKVTQSSRYLVKRTGEKVFLECVQDMDHENMFWYRQDPGLGLRLIYFSYDVKMKEKGDIPEGYSVSREKKERFSLILESASTNQTSMYLCASSPLTPGLGNEQFFGPGTRLTVL.

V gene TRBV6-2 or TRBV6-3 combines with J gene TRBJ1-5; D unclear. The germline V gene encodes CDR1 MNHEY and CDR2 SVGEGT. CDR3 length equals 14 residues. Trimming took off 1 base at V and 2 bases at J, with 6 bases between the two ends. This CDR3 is CASSYFVGNQPQHF. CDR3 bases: TGTGCCAGCAGTTACTTCGTAGGCAATCAGCCCCAGCATTTT.

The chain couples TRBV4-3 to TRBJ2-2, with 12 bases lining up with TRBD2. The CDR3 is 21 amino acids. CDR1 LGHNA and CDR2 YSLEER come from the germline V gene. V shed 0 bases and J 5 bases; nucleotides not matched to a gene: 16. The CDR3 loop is CASSQDLRRELAGGPTGELFF. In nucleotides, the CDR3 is TGCGCCAGCAGCCAAGATCTACGCCGTGAGCTAGCGGGGGGGCCGACCGGGGAGCTGTTTTTT.

CDR3 in amino acids: CAWSGISGARTDTQYF. In nucleotides, the CDR3 is TGTGCCTGGAGTGGAATTAGCGGGGCACGCACAGATACGCAGTATTTT. J is TRBJ2-3 and V is TRBV30; 8 bases fit TRBD2. V shed 1 base, J shed 1 base, and the junction held 7 bases outside the gene matches. Germline CDR1 and CDR2: GTSNPN and SVGIG (reference sequence). The CDR3 contains 16 residues.

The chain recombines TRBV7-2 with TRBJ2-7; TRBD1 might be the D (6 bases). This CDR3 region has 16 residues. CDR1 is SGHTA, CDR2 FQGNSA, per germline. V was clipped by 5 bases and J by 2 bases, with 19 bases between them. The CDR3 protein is CASSLPPGTSAYEQYF. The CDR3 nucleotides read TGTGCCAGCAGCCTACCCCCCGGGACAAGCGCCTACGAGCAGTACTTC.

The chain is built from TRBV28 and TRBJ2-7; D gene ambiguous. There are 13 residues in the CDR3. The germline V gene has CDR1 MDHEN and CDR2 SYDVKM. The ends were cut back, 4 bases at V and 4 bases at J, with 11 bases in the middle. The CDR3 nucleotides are TGTGCCAGCAGTTCCCCCGGGTGGTACGAGCAGTACTTC. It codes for CASSSPGWYEQYF.

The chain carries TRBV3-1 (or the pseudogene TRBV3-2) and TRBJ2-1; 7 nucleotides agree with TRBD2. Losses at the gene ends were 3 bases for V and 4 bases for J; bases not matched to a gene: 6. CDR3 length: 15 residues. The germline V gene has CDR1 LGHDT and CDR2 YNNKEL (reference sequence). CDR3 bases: TGTGCCAGCAGCCATGGGGGGGTCCGGTACAATGAGCAGTTCTTC. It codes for CASSHGGVRYNEQFF.

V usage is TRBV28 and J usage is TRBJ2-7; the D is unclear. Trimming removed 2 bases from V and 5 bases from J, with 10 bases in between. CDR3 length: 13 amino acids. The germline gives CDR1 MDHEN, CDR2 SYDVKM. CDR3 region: CASSLPRGHEQYF. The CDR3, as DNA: TGTGCCAGCAGTTTACCACGAGGCCACGAGCAGTACTTC.

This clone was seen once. The CDR3 reads CASIPGNFNYGYTF. The CDR3 coding sequence is TGTGCCAGCATCCCCGGGAACTTTAACTATGGCTACACCTTC. The rearrangement uses TRBV6-2 or TRBV6-3 and TRBJ1-2; D is unresolved. Deletions cut 7 bases from V and 1 base from J, with 13 bases between. The germline V gene encodes CDR1 MNHEY and CDR2 SVGEGT. The CDR3 covers 14 residues.

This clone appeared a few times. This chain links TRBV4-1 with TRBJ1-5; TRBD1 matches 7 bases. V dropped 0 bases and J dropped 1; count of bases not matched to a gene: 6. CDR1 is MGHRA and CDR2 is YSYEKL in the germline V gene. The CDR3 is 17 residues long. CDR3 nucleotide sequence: TGCGCCAGCAGCCAAGACGGCAGGGGGATGAGCAATCAGCCCCAGCATTTT. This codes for CASSQDGRGMSNQPQHF.

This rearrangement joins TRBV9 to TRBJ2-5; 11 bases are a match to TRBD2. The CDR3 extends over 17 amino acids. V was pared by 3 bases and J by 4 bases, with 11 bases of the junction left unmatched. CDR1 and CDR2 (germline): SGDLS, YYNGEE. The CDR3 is CASSATSGGDVVETQYF. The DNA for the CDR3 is TGTGCCAGCAGCGCCACTAGCGGGGGCGACGTAGTAGAGACCCAGTACTTC.

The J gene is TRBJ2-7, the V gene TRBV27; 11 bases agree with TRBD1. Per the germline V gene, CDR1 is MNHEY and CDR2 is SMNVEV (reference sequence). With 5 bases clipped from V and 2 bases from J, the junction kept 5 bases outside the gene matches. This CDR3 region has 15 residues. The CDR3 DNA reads TGTGCCAGCAGTCCCTGGGACAGGGGGACCTACGAGCAGTACTTC. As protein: CASSPWDRGTYEQYF.

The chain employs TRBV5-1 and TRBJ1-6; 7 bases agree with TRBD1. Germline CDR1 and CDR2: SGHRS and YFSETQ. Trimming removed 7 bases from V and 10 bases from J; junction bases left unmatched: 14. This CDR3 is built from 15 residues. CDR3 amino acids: CASARQGPEGSPLHF. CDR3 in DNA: TGCGCCAGCGCCCGACAGGGCCCCGAGGGCTCACCCCTCCACTTT.

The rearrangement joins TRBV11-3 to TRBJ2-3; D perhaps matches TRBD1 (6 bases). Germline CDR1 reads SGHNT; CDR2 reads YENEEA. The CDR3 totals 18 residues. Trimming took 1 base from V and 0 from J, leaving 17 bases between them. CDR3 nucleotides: TGTGCCAGCAGCTTAGGGCTACAGGGAGACCCTAGCACAGATACGCAGTATTTT. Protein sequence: CASSLGLQGDPSTDTQYF.

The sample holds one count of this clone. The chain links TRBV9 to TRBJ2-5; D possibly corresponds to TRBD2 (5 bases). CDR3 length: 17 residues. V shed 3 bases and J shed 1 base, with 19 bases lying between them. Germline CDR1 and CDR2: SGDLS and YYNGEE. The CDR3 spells CASSAAGGLGPQETQYF. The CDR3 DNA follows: TGTGCCAGCAGCGCTGCGGGCGGGTTAGGCCCCCAAGAGACCCAGTACTTC.

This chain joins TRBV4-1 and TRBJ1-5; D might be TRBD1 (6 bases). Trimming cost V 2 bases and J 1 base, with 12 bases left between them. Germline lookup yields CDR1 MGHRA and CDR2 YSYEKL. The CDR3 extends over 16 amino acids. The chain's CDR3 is CASSQILGQSNQPQHF. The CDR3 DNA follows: TGCGCCAGCAGCCAAATTTTAGGACAGAGCAATCAGCCCCAGCATTTT.

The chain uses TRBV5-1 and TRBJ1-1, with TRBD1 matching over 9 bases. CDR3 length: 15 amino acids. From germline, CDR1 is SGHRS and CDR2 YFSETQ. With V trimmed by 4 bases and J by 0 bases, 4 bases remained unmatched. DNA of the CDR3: TGCGCCAGCAGCGATTGGACAGGGGTGAACACTGAAGCTTTCTTT. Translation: CASSDWTGVNTEAFF.

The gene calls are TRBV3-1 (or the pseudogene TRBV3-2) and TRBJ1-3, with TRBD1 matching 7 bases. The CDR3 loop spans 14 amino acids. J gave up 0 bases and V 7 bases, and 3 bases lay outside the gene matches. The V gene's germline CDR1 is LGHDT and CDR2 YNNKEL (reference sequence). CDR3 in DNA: TGTGCCAGCAACCACAGGGGCTCTGGAAACACCATATATTTT. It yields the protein CASNHRGSGNTIYF.

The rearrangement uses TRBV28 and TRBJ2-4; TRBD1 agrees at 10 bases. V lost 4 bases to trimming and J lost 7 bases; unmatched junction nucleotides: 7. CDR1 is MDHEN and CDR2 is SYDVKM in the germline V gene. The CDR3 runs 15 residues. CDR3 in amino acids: CASSSPGTGANIQYF. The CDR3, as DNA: TGTGCCAGCAGTTCGCCCGGGACAGGGGCCAACATTCAGTACTTC.

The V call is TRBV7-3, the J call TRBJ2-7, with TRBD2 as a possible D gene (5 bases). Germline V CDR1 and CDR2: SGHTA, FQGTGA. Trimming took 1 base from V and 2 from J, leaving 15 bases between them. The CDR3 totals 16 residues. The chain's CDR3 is CASSLMPSISAYEQYF. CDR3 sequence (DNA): TGTGCCAGCAGCTTAATGCCTAGCATATCTGCCTACGAGCAGTACTTC.

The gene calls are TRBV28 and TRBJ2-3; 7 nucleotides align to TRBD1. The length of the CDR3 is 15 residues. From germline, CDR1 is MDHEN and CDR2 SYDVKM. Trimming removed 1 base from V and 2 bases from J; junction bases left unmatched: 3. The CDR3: CASSLSGGTTDTQYF. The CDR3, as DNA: TGTGCCAGCAGTTTATCAGGGGGTACCACAGATACGCAGTATTTT.

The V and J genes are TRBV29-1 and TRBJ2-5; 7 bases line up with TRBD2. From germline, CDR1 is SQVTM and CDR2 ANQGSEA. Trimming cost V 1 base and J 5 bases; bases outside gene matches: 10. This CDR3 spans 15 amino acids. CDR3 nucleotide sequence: TGCAGCGTTGAAGGGTCGGGAGGTGAGGGGGAGACCCAGTACTTC. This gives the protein CSVEGSGGEGETQYF.

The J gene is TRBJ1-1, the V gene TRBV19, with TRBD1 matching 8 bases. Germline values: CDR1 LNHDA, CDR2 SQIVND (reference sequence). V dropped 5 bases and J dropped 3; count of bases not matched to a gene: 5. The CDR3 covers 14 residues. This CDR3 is CASSPRQGHTEAFF. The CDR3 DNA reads TGTGCCAGTAGTCCCCGACAGGGGCACACTGAAGCTTTCTTT. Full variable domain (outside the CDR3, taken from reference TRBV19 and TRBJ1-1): DGGITQSPKYLFRKEGQNVTLSCEQNLNHDAMYWYRQDPGQGLRLIYYSQIVNDFQKGDIAEGYSVSREKKESFPLTVTSAQKNPTAFYLCASSPRQGHTEAFFGQGTRLTVV.

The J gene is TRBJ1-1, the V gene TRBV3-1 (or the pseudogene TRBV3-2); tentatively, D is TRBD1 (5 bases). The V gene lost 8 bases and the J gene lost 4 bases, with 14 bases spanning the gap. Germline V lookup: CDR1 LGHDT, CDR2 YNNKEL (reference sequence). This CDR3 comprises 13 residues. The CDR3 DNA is TGTGCCAGCTCGGGACTCTCGGGCACTGAAGCTTTCTTT. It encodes CASSGLSGTEAFF.

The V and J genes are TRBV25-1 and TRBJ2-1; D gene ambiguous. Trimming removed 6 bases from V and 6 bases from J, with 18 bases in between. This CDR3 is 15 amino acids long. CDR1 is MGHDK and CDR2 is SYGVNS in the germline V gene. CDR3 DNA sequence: TGTGCCAGCAGGGCACGACATTCCCCATCCAATGAGCAGTTCTTC. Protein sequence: CASRARHSPSNEQFF. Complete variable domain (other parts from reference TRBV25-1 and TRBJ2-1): EADIYQTPRYLVIGTGKKITLECSQTMGHDKMYWYQQDPGMELHLIHYSYGVNSTEKGDLSSESTVSRIRTEHFPLTLESARPSHTSQYLCASRARHSPSNEQFFGPGTRLTVL.

CDR3 sequence (DNA): TGTGCCAGCAGCGCCGGACAGGGGGTGAACACTGAAGCTTTCTTT. Encoded protein: CASSAGQGVNTEAFF. V gene TRBV2 combines with J gene TRBJ1-1; 10 bases fit TRBD1. Germline-derived CDR1 and CDR2 are SNHLY and FYNNEI. J lost 0 bases, V lost 6 bases, and 4 bases had no gene match. The CDR3 sequence is 15 residues long.

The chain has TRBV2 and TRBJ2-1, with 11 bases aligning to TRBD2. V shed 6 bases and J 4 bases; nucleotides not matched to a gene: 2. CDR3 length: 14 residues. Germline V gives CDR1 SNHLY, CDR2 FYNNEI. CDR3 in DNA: TGTGCCAGCAGCCTAGCGGGGGGATACAATGAGCAGTTCTTC. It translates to CASSLAGGYNEQFF.

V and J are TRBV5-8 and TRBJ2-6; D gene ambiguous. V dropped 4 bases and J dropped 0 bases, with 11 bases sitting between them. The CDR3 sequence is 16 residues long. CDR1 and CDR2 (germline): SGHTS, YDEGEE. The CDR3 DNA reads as TGTGCCAGCAGCCCGAGGTGGTTCTCTGGGGCCAACGTCCTGACTTTC. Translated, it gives CASSPRWFSGANVLTF.